One and the same sample provided the 8 T cell receptor beta chains below, sequenced in a study of T-cell reconstitution after alpha-beta-depleted transplantation in children. Library preparation (for TCRbeta) was performed with unique molecular identifiers. MiXCR, run by TCRdb on the PCR reads, gives a single entry per CDR3 protein. This repertoire shows 120,000 to 150,000 distinct CDR3 sequences, around 9% found once; its top ten account for 15% to 20%. Sequenced material: PBMCs, mostly from graft donor cells, taken 180 days after TCRalphabeta/CD19-depleted stem cell transplant. Receptors originate from a female patient aged 2-15 years who had a stem cell transplant for congenital amegakaryocytic thrombocytopenia, so the T cells may come from the graft donor.

This clonotype was observed many times. Here the CDR3 reads CAGSAGANTGELFF. In DNA, the CDR3 is TGTGCCGGTTCCGCGGGCGCGAACACCGGGGAGCTGTTTTTT. The rearrangement joins TRBV10-3 to TRBJ2-2; TRBD2 is a possible D gene (5 bases). V was pared by 11 bases and J by 0 bases, with 13 bases between. The CDR3 has 14 residues. Germline-derived CDR1 and CDR2 are ENHRY and SYGVKD.

This clonotype came up many times. The chain couples TRBV5-1 to TRBJ2-3; 11 bases match TRBD2. Germline-derived CDR1 and CDR2 are SGHRS and YFSETQ. The ends lost 0 bases at V and 3 bases at J; junction bases unmatched: 3. The length of the CDR3 is 16 residues. The CDR3 nucleotides read TGCGCCAGCAGCTTGGACCGACTAGCGGGGACAGATACGCAGTATTTT. Protein product: CASSLDRLAGTDTQYF.

This clonotype was seen many times. V is TRBV24-1 and J is TRBJ2-2; TRBD2 matches at 14 bases. The CDR3 runs 16 residues. The V and J ends lost 3 bases and 9 bases, in that order; junction bases with no gene match: 5. CDR1 and CDR2 (germline): KGHDR, SFDVKD. CDR3 amino acids: CATSDATSGRGWELFF. The CDR3, as DNA: TGTGCCACCAGTGATGCGACTAGCGGGAGGGGATGGGAGCTGTTTTTT.

The chain couples TRBV7-8 to TRBJ2-1, with D possibly TRBD1 on 5 matching bases. Germline V gene lookup returns CDR1 SGHVS and CDR2 FQNEAQ. Trimming took off 7 bases at V and 0 bases at J, with 13 bases between the two ends. The CDR3 has 15 residues. The CDR3 here is CASMGHWTSYNEQFF. Written as DNA, the CDR3 is TGTGCCAGCATGGGGCACTGGACCTCCTACAATGAGCAGTTCTTC.

This clonotype was counted many times. The chain employs TRBV10-3 and TRBJ2-2, with a weak D call TRBD2 (5 bases). Germline V lookup: CDR1 ENHRY, CDR2 SYGVKD. The CDR3 length is 13 residues. V shed 10 bases and J shed 2 bases, with 11 bases lying between them. This CDR3 is CATEGLNTGELFF. Written as DNA, the CDR3 is TGTGCCACCGAAGGACTCAACACCGGGGAGCTGTTTTTT.

The genes are TRBV12-3 or TRBV12-4 and TRBJ2-1, with D possibly being TRBD2 (5 bases). V was pared by 5 bases and J by 9 bases, with 14 bases between. This CDR3 is built from 13 residues. As DNA, the CDR3 is TGTGCCAGCAGTCGCGTATCGGGGTTTGAGCAGTTCTTC. Its protein is CASSRVSGFEQFF.

This clonotype has more than one count but fewer than ten. The genes are TRBV28 and TRBJ2-3; D not resolved. V was cut by 0 bases and J by 0 bases, with 4 bases left in between. Germline-derived CDR1 and CDR2 are MDHEN and SYDVKM. This CDR3 contains 14 residues. CDR3 DNA sequence: TGTGCCAGCAGTTTATGGGAGAGCACAGATACGCAGTATTTT. As protein: CASSLWESTDTQYF.

This clonotype has a count of ten or more. The CDR3 is CASSQRGRSTDTQYF. The CDR3, as DNA: TGTGCCAGCAGCCAACGAGGACGTAGCACAGATACGCAGTATTTT. J is TRBJ2-3 and V is TRBV3-1, with D hard to call. Per the germline V gene, CDR1 is LGHDT and CDR2 is YNNKEL (reference sequence). The CDR3 has 15 amino acids. Trimming stripped 2 bases from V and 0 bases from J, with 9 bases between.